This T cell receptor (beta chain) was recorded in a study of blood T cell repertoires in COVID-19. At the level of the study: The cDNA or gDNA used as material had been derived from T cells, B-cell-depleted T cells, or PBMCs.

Authors' analysis steps: Estimated nucleated cell counts came from reference gene primer amplification. Produced via immunoSEQ multiplex PCR; TCRdb's table is partial and in-frame only. The DNA gave D and trimming, while V, J and clone size come from that table. The sample carries 120,000 to 150,000 clones, around three quarters recorded once. This CDR3 contains 10 residues. Trimming cost V 6 bases and J 10 bases, with 12 bases left between them. The germline V gene encodes CDR1 SQVTM and CDR2 ANQGSEA. The specimen sequenced was peripheral blood. This rearrangement joins TRBV29-1 to TRBJ1-1; D gene unclear. This clonotype originated in a man between 45 and 60 years old with active or convalescent COVID-19. CDR3 DNA sequence: TGCAGCGTGTACAGAGGAGGAGCTTTCTTT. Translation: CSVYRGGAFF.